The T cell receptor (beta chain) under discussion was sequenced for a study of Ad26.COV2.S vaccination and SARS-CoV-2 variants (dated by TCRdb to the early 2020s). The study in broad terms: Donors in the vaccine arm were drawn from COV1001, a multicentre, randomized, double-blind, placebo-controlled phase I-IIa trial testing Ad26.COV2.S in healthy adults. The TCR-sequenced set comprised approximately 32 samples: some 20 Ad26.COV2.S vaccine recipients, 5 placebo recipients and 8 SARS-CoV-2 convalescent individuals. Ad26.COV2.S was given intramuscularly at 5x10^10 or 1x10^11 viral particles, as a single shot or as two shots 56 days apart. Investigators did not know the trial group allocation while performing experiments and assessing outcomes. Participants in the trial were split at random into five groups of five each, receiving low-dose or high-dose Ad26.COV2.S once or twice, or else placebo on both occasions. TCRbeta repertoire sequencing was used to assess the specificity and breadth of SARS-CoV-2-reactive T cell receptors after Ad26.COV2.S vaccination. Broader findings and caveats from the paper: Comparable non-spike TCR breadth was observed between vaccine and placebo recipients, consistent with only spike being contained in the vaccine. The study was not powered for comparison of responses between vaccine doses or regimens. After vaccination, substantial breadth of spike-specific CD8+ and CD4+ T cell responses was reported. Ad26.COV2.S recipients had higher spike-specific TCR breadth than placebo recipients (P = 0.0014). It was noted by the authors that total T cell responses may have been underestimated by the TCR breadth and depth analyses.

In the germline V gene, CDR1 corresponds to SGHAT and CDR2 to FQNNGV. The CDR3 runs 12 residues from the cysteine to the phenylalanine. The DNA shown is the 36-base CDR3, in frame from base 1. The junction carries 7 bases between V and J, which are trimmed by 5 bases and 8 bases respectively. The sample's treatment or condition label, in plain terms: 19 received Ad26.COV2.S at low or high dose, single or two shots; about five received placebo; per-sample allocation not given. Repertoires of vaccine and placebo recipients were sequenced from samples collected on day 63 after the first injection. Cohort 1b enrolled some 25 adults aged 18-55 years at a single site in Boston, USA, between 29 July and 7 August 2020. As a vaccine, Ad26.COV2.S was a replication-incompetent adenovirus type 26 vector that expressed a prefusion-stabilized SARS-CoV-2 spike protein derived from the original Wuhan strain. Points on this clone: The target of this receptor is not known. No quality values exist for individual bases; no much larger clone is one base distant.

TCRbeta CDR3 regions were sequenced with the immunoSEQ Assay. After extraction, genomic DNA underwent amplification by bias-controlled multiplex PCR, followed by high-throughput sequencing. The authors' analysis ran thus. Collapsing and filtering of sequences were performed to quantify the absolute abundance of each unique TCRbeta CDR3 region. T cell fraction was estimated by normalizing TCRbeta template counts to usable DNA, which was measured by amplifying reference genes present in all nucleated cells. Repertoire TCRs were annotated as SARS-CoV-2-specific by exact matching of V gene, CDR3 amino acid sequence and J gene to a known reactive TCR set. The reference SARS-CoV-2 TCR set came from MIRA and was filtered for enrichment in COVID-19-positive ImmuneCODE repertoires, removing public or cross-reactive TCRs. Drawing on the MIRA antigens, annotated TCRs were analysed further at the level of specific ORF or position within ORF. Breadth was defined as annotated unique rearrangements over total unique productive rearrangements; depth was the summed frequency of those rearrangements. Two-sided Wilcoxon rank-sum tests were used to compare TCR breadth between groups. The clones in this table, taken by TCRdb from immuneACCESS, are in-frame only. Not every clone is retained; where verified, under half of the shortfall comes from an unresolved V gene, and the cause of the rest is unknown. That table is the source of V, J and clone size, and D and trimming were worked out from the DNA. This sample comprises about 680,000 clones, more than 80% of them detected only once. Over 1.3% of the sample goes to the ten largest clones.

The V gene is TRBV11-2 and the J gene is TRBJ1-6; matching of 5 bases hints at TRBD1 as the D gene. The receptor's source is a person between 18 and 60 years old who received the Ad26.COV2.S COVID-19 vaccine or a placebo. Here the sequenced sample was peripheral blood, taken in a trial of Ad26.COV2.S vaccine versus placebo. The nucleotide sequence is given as TGTGCCAGCAGCCGGGGGGATTCACCCCTCCACTTT. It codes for CASSRGDSPLHF.